The 18 T cell receptor beta chains presented below share a single source sample, sequenced in a study of blood T cell repertoires in COVID-19 (TCRdb year 2020). Library prep was done by the immunoSEQ multiplex PCR assay. TCRdb carries this immuneACCESS record with in-frame sequences only. Its versions omit some clonotypes, under half of them owing to an unresolved V gene in the studies checked, with the rest unexplained. This sample gives hundreds of thousands of clones in total; approximately 88% of them show up just once. More than 2% of the sample goes to the ten largest clones. Specimen: PBMCs or T cells enriched from blood (not recorded which). All receptors come from a woman aged 40 to 49 with acute COVID-19.

The rearrangement joins TRBV7-8 to TRBJ2-7; a weak D match, TRBD2 (5 bases). The CDR3 sequence is 13 residues long. Deletions cut 10 bases from V and 6 bases from J, with 19 bases between. Germline lookup yields CDR1 SGHVS and CDR2 FQNEAQ. In nucleotides, the CDR3 is TGTGCCAAACAGAAGGCGGAGGAAGGCGAGCAGTACTTC. This sequence encodes CAKQKAEEGEQYF.

J is TRBJ1-4 and V is TRBV5-1, with 7 bases aligning to TRBD1. The CDR3 has 15 residues. V trimming: 4 bases; J trimming: 7 bases; junction bases outside the gene matches: 10. In germline, CDR1 is SGHRS, CDR2 YFSETQ. The CDR3 DNA reads TGCGCCAGCAGCGGACAGGATCCCGGGATTGAAAAACTGTTTTTT. This translates into CASSGQDPGIEKLFF.

This chain links TRBV29-1 with TRBJ1-1; D is unclear. Germline loops: CDR1 SQVTM, CDR2 ANQGSEA. This CDR3 is 13 amino acids long. The germline V and J ends were trimmed by 7 bases and 1 base, with 13 bases remaining between them. In DNA form, the CDR3 reads TGCAGCGCTCGGACGAGCGGGAACACTGAAGCTTTCTTT. Protein sequence: CSARTSGNTEAFF.

V gene TRBV29-1 combines with J gene TRBJ1-4; D possibly corresponds to TRBD1 (5 bases). Trimming took 7 bases from V and 8 from J, leaving 14 bases between them. The CDR3 totals 12 residues. Germline V CDR1 and CDR2: SQVTM, ANQGSEA. DNA of the CDR3: TGCAGCGCTTGGACAAGTGCCGAAAAACTGTTTTTT. Its translation: CSAWTSAEKLFF.

This chain uses TRBV18 with TRBJ2-7, with D possibly matching TRBD1 (5 bases). The germline V gene has CDR1 KGHSH and CDR2 LQKENI. The CDR3 runs 13 residues. Trimming removed 3 bases at V and 5 bases at J, with 11 bases between. The CDR3 bases are TGTGCCAGCTCACCGAGGACAACCCACGAGCAGTACTTC. Translation: CASSPRTTHEQYF.

In its sample, this clone was seen once. The V and J genes are TRBV7-9 and TRBJ1-2; 8 bases fit TRBD1. CDR1 and CDR2 (germline): SEHNR, FQNEAQ (reference sequence). J lost 5 bases, V lost 7 bases, and 9 bases had no gene match. The CDR3 runs 14 residues. CDR3 sequence: CASTTRDRHYGYTF. CDR3 DNA: TGTGCCAGCACCACTCGGGACAGGCATTATGGCTACACCTTC.

The chain has TRBV7-9 and TRBJ2-7; the match to TRBD2 covers 7 bases. The length of the CDR3 is 13 residues. Germline CDR1 is SEHNR and CDR2 is FQNEAQ (reference sequence). The junction had 7 bases not matched to a gene; V was cut back by 5 bases and J by 6 bases. For the CDR3, the DNA is TGTGCCAGCAGCCACCTGGGGGGGATCGAGCAGTACTTC. Translating it yields CASSHLGGIEQYF.

The genes are TRBV5-1 and TRBJ2-5; D is perhaps TRBD1 (6 bases). The CDR3 consists of 14 residues. CDR1 SGHRS and CDR2 YFSETQ come from the germline V gene. V gave up 2 bases and J gave up 2 bases, with 10 bases separating them. The CDR3, as DNA: TGCGCCAGCAGCTTTCGGACAGTTCAAGAGACCCAGTACTTC. It encodes CASSFRTVQETQYF.

The table lists this clone with a few counts. This rearrangement joins TRBV18 to TRBJ1-2, with a tentative D call TRBD1 (6 bases). The V end lost 5 bases, the J end lost 7 bases, and 17 bases lay between the germline ends. Germline assignment: CDR1 KGHSH and CDR2 LQKENI. The CDR3 has 14 amino acids. CDR3 sequence (DNA): TGTGCCAGCTCAGATTCCAGGGGCGGTGTTGGCTACACCTTC. As protein: CASSDSRGGVGYTF.

The CDR3 bases are TGTGCCAGTAGTACCGGGACAGGCCACACAGATACGCAGTATTTT. Translated: CASSTGTGHTDTQYF. The J gene is TRBJ2-3, the V gene TRBV19; 8 bases fit TRBD1. The CDR3 covers 15 residues. With 4 bases clipped from V and 2 bases from J, the junction kept 5 bases outside the gene matches. The germline gives CDR1 LNHDA, CDR2 SQIVND (reference sequence). Based on the CDR3 plus reference TRBV19 and TRBJ2-3, the full variable domain is DGGITQSPKYLFRKEGQNVTLSCEQNLNHDAMYWYRQDPGQGLRLIYYSQIVNDFQKGDIAEGYSVSREKKESFPLTVTSAQKNPTAFYLCASSTGTGHTDTQYFGPGTRLTVL.

V is TRBV2 and J is TRBJ1-6, with a tentative D call TRBD1 (6 bases). The germline V gene has CDR1 SNHLY and CDR2 FYNNEI. V lost 4 bases and J lost 9, with 13 bases in between. CDR3 size: 14 residues. CDR3 DNA: TGTGCCAGCAGTGTCGGGCAGGGGAGTTCACCCCTCCACTTT. Protein sequence: CASSVGQGSSPLHF.

V and J are TRBV5-1 and TRBJ1-3; no firm D call. CDR3 length: 15 amino acids. The ends were cut back, 0 bases at V and 0 bases at J, with 7 bases in the middle. Germline lookup yields CDR1 SGHRS and CDR2 YFSETQ. CDR3: CASSLGGFSGNTIYF. DNA for the CDR3: TGCGCCAGCAGCTTGGGCGGGTTCTCTGGAAACACCATATATTTT.

This sequence joins TRBV5-1 and TRBJ2-7; 8 bases agree with TRBD1. Germline loops: CDR1 SGHRS, CDR2 YFSETQ. The V gene end was trimmed by 4 bases and the J gene end by 4 bases; junction bases not matched to a gene: 13. The CDR3 totals 16 residues. CDR3 DNA sequence: TGCGCCAGCAGCCTCCCACTCGGACAGGGAGCATACGAGCAGTACTTC. Amino acids: CASSLPLGQGAYEQYF.

The rearrangement joins TRBV30 to TRBJ1-5, with no clear D. The CDR3 sequence is 13 residues long. Trimming took 2 bases from V and 0 from J, leaving 5 bases between them. Germline assignment: CDR1 GTSNPN and CDR2 SVGIG (reference sequence). CDR3 nucleotide sequence: TGTGCCTGGAGTATCGGTAGCAATCAGCCCCAGCATTTT. Translation gives CAWSIGSNQPQHF.

The chain uses TRBV11-2 and TRBJ2-5; TRBD2 matches 10 bases. The V gene end was trimmed by 3 bases and the J gene end by 1 base; junction bases not matched to a gene: 5. The CDR3 is 16 residues long. CDR1 and CDR2 (germline): SGHAT, FQNNGV. CDR3 sequence: CASSFELAGSQETQYF. For the CDR3, the DNA is TGTGCCAGCAGCTTCGAACTAGCGGGGTCCCAAGAGACCCAGTACTTC.

The chain uses TRBV18 and TRBJ2-5, with a weak D call TRBD2 (5 bases). V lost 3 bases to trimming and J lost 2 bases, with 7 bases between them. Germline V gives CDR1 KGHSH, CDR2 LQKENI. The CDR3 has 13 residues. The CDR3 bases are TGTGCCAGCTCACCCAAGCGGCAAGAGACCCAGTACTTC. Amino acids: CASSPKRQETQYF.

V gene TRBV29-1 combines with J gene TRBJ1-1; TRBD1 agrees at 7 bases. This CDR3 contains 14 residues. Unmatched junction bases numbered 8, after V lost 2 bases and J lost 5 bases. Per the germline V gene, CDR1 is SQVTM and CDR2 is ANQGSEA. The DNA for the CDR3 is TGCAGCGTTGAACCGACAGGGCGTGGGACTGAAGCTTTCTTT. It codes for CSVEPTGRGTEAFF.

This clone was observed a handful of times. V usage is TRBV4-1 and J usage is TRBJ2-4, with D perhaps matching TRBD2 (5 bases). Trimming removed 1 base from V and 4 bases from J, with 11 bases in between. Looked up from germline, CDR1 is MGHRA and CDR2 is YSYEKL. The CDR3 runs to 15 residues. The CDR3 DNA sequence: TGCGCCAGCAGCCAAGCGAGGACTGAGAAAAACATTCAGTACTTC. Protein product: CASSQARTEKNIQYF.